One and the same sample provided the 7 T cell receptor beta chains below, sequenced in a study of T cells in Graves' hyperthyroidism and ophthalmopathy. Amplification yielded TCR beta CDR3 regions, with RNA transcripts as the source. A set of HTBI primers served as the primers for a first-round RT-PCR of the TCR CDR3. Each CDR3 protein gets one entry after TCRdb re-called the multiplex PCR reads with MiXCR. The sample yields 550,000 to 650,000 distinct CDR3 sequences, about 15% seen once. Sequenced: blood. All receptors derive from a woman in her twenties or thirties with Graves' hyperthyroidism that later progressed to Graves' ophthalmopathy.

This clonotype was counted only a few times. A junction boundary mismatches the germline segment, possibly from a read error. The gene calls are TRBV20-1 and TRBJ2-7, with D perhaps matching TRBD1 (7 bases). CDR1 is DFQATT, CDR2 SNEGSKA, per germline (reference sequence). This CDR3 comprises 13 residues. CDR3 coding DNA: TGCAGTGCACGCGGGGACAGCGCCTACAAGCAGTACTTC. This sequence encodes CSARGDSAYKQYF.

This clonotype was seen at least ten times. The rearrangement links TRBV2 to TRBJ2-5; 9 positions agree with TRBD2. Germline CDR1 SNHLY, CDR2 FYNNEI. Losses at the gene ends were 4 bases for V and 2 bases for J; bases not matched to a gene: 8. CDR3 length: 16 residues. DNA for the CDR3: TGTGCCAGCAGTGCCCCATCTAGCGGGACTCAAGAGACCCAGTACTTC. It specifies CASSAPSSGTQETQYF. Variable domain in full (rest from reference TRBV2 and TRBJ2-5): EPEVTQTPSHQVTQMGQEVILRCVPISNHLYFYWYRQILGQKVEFLVSFYNNEISEKSEIFDDQFSVERPDGSNFTLKIRSTKLEDSAMYFCASSAPSSGTQETQYFGPGTRLLVL.

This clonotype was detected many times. In nucleotides, the CDR3 is TGTGCCAGCAGTTCGTCCATGGGAGCGGCTAGCACAGATACGCAGTATTTT. It specifies CASSSSMGAASTDTQYF. The chain carries TRBV28 and TRBJ2-3, with D possibly TRBD2 on 5 matching bases. This CDR3 contains 17 residues. The germline V and J ends were trimmed by 4 bases and 0 bases, with 17 bases remaining between them. Germline V gene sequence: CDR1 MDHEN, CDR2 SYDVKM.

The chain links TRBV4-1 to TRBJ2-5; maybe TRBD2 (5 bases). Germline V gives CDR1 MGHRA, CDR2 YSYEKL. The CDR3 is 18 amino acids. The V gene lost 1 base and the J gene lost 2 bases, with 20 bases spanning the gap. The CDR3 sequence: CASSQVLYRADLQETQYF. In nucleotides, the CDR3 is TGCGCCAGCAGCCAAGTCTTATACCGGGCGGACTTACAAGAGACCCAGTACTTC.

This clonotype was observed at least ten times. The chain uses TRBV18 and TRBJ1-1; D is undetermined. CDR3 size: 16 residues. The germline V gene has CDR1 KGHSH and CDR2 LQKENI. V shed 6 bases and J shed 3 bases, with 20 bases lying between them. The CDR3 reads CASSLRAVGVDTEAFF. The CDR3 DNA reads TGTGCCAGCTCCCTCCGGGCAGTGGGAGTCGACACTGAAGCTTTCTTT.

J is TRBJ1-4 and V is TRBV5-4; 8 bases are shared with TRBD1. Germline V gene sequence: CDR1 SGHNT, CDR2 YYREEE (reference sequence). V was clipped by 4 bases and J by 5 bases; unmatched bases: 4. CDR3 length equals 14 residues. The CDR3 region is CASSTTGDNEKLFF. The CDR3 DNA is TGTGCCAGCAGCACGACAGGGGACAATGAAAAACTGTTTTTT.

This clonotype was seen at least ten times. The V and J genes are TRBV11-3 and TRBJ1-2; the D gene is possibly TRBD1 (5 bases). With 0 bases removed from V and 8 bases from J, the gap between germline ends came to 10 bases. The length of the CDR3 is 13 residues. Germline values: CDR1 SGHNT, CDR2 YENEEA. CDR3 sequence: CASSLDWGYGYTF. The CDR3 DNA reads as TGTGCCAGCAGCTTAGATTGGGGGTACGGCTACACCTTC.